This T cell receptor (beta chain) appears in the sequencing data of a study of regulatory T cells in long-lasting Graves disease. TCR beta libraries were built with iRepertoire HTBI primers and Arm-PCR of CDR3 regions. MiXCR, run by TCRdb on the multiplex PCR reads, gives a single entry per CDR3 protein. The data show hundreds of thousands of distinct CDR3 sequences, under 25% seen once. The germline V gene has CDR1 SGHKS and CDR2 YYEKEE (reference sequence). V trimming: 0 bases; J trimming: 4 bases; junction bases outside the gene matches: 10. The CDR3 runs to 17 residues. Regarding time point: persistent/refractory GD, antithyroid drugs over 5 years with positive TRAb. From RNA extracted from PBMCs, the TCR library was made. Remarks on this clonotype: Its cognate antigen is unknown.

Study outcomes and limitations: With approximately 2,500 shared public clonotypes, persistent patients exceeded new patients, who shared roughly 920.

This receptor was obtained from a female donor with Graves disease. The material sequenced was peripheral blood mononuclear cells (PBMCs), taken when the disease was refractory, from a patient treated with antithyroid drugs. The V gene is TRBV5-5, the J gene TRBJ1-5, with 7 bases that match TRBD1. The CDR3 DNA reads TGTGCCAGCAGCTTGGAATTCGGGACAGCGATAAATCAGCCCCAGCATTTT. It is translated as CASSLEFGTAINQPQHF.